This TCR beta chain was documented in a study of T and B cells in COVID-19 patients. TRB was amplified from around 230-520 ng of blood genomic DNA. TRB rearrangements were amplified by multiplex PCR with BIOMED2 TRB-A/B primers. Via MiXCR, TCRdb re-called the multiplex PCR reads, giving one row per CDR3 protein. The sample lists several thousand distinct CDR3 sequences, approximately 30% seen once, with 15% to 20% in the top ten. The CDR3 loop spans 16 amino acids. V was cut by 5 bases and J by 0 bases, with 16 bases left in between. Germline V CDR1 and CDR2: MNHEY, SVGAGI. The clonotype originates from a human donor with active COVID-19. The V call is TRBV6-5, the J call TRBJ1-1; D perhaps matches TRBD1 (6 bases). The specimen sequenced was blood. CDR3 nucleotide sequence: TGTGCCAGCAGTCGAACGACAGGACGTATGAACACTGAAGCTTTCTTT. Its protein is CASSRTTGRMNTEAFF.